This T cell receptor beta chain was documented in a study of blood T cell repertoires in COVID-19. The CDR3 totals 16 residues. The ends lost 2 bases at V and 8 bases at J; junction bases unmatched: 11. CDR1 is SGDLS, CDR2 YYNGEE, per germline. The repertoire was sequenced with immunoSEQ multiplex PCR; TCRdb's copy has only in-frame clones and lacks some. The profile shows 140,000 to 150,000 clones, roughly 87% of them singletons. Ages ranged from about 18 to 100 years, with residence in approximately 23 US areas. The receptor was isolated from a woman in her 40s who had been exposed to COVID-19. The rearrangement joins TRBV9 to TRBJ2-3, with 10 bases fitting TRBD2. The specimen sequenced was PBMCs or T cells enriched from blood (not recorded which). The CDR3 DNA is TGTGCCAGCAGCGTGGGGTCAAGCGGGGGGGCCGCTACGCAGTATTTT. Translation gives CASSVGSSGGAATQYF.